This T cell receptor beta chain is from a study of OX40 agonist ivuxolimab in advanced cancers. Study results and limitations: Expanded clones were, on average, more numerous in CD8+ T cells than in CD4+. Dosing at 0.1 to 3.0 mg/kg was accompanied by clonal expansion of CD4+ and CD8+ blood T cells by week 6. Low normalized T-cell clonal expansion also characterized some of the nonresponders.

With V trimmed by 5 bases and J by 5 bases, 4 bases remained unmatched. The CDR3 runs to 13 residues. Per the germline V gene, CDR1 is SGHTA and CDR2 is FQGNSA. Profiled with immunoSEQ multiplex PCR; TCRdb holds only in-frame clones, not every one. There are 73,000 or so clones in the sample; 80% to 90% occur only once, and around 0.75% lies in the top ten. This clone was counted only a few times. Antigen: not known. This clonotype was obtained from an adult with an advanced solid tumor such as melanoma, head and neck, liver or kidney cancer. Material: CD4+ or CD8+ T cells sorted from blood, obtained in a trial of the OX40 agonist ivuxolimab. The rearrangement uses TRBV7-2 and TRBJ1-2, with 8 positions matching TRBD1. CDR3 sequence reads: CASSPQGAYGYTF. CDR3 bases: TGTGCCAGCAGCCCCCAGGGGGCGTATGGCTACACCTTC.